Below are 7 T cell receptor beta chains sequenced from a single sample in a study of T-cell reconstitution after alpha-beta-depleted transplantation in children. Preparing the TCRbeta library involved the use of unique molecular identifiers. TCRdb fed the PCR reads into MiXCR, producing one record per CDR3 protein. Of fewer than 550,000 distinct CDR3 sequences in the sample, about an eighth were seen once. The starting material was PBMCs, mostly from graft donor cells, obtained 180 days after TCRalphabeta/CD19-depleted stem cell transplant. These TCRs come from a female patient aged 2 to 10 who had a stem cell transplant for aplastic anemia, so the T cells may come from the graft donor.

This clonotype has just a few counts. V and J are TRBV6-1 and TRBJ1-5; possible D gene TRBD1, 6 bases. V was trimmed by 7 bases and J by 3 bases, leaving 13 bases between them. Germline-derived CDR1 and CDR2 are MNHNS and SASEGT. The length of the CDR3 is 14 residues. The CDR3 loop is CASTPGTINQPQHF. The CDR3 region has the DNA TGTGCCAGCACCCCCGGGACAATCAATCAGCCCCAGCATTTT.

V usage is TRBV7-2 and J usage is TRBJ2-7, with D perhaps matching TRBD2 (6 bases). Trimming stripped 5 bases from V and 6 bases from J, with 17 bases between. Germline V gene data show CDR1 as SGHTA and CDR2 as FQGNSA. CDR3 size: 14 residues. In nucleotides, the CDR3 is TGTGCCAGCAGCACGAGACTAGTCGGGAGCGAGCAGTACTTC. Amino acids: CASSTRLVGSEQYF.

This clonotype has a count of ten or more. The chain couples TRBV5-5 to TRBJ2-1; 10 positions match TRBD1. V was pared by 3 bases and J by 4 bases, with 4 bases of the junction left unmatched. In germline, CDR1 is SGHKS, CDR2 YYEKEE (reference sequence). This CDR3 is built from 15 residues. Here the CDR3 reads CASSSGTGVYNEQFF. Written as DNA, the CDR3 is TGTGCCAGCAGCTCCGGGACAGGGGTTTACAATGAGCAGTTCTTC.

V gene TRBV5-6 combines with J gene TRBJ1-5, with 8 bases aligning to TRBD1. This CDR3 contains 14 residues. J was trimmed by 5 bases and V by 4 bases; bases with no gene match: 5. Germline V gene lookup returns CDR1 SGHDT and CDR2 YYEEEE. CDR3 sequence: CASSRTGQDQPQHF. CDR3 DNA: TGTGCCAGCAGCCGGACAGGGCAGGATCAGCCCCAGCATTTT.

This chain connects TRBV2 to TRBJ2-2, with a weak D call TRBD2 (5 bases). The CDR3 totals 15 residues. V was clipped by 8 bases and J by 0 bases, with 13 bases between them. Germline CDR1 is SNHLY and CDR2 is FYNNEI. The CDR3 nucleotides are TGTGCCAGCTGGGCCCGGGGAACGAACACCGGGGAGCTGTTTTTT. As protein: CASWARGTNTGELFF.

This clonotype was seen a handful of times. The chain uses TRBV12-3 or TRBV12-4 and TRBJ1-3; D possibly corresponds to TRBD1 (5 bases). Trimming took off 8 bases at V and 0 bases at J, with 11 bases between the two ends. The CDR3 is 14 residues long. CDR3 loop: CASLGVYSGNTIYF. In DNA form, the CDR3 reads TGTGCCAGCTTGGGGGTTTACTCTGGAAACACCATATATTTT.

This clonotype has just a few counts. The chain couples TRBV18 to TRBJ2-7; a weak D match, TRBD1 (6 bases). Trimming left V 4 bases short and J 5 bases short, with 15 bases between. The CDR3 loop spans 14 amino acids. Per germline, CDR1 KGHSH and CDR2 LQKENI. In nucleotides, the CDR3 is TGTGCCAGCTCACTAATGACAGGTGTCAACGAGCAGTACTTC. Its protein product is CASSLMTGVNEQYF.